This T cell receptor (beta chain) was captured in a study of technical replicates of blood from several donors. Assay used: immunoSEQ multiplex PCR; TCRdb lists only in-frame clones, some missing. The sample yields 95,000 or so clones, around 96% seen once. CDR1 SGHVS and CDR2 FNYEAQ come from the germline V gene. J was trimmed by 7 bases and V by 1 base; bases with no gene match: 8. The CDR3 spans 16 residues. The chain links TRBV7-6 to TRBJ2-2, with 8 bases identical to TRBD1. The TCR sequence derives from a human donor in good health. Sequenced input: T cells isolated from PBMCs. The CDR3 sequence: CASSLGQGAYDGELFF. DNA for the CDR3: TGTGCCAGCAGCTTAGGTCAGGGGGCGTATGACGGGGAGCTGTTTTTT.